The source of this T cell receptor (beta chain) is a study of blood T cell repertoires in COVID-19. At the level of the study: From the United States, Italy and Spain came samples of acute and convalescent COVID-19. Sources were T cells, B-cell-depleted T cells, or PBMCs; the material itself was cDNA or gDNA.

V lost 6 bases and J lost 3; bases outside the gene matches: 5. Germline V gene sequence: CDR1 LNHDA, CDR2 SQIVND (reference sequence). The CDR3 spans 16 residues. Original methodology: Counts of nucleated cells, estimated from reference gene primer amplification, were obtained. Profiled with immunoSEQ multiplex PCR; TCRdb holds only in-frame clones, not every one. For V, J and clone size, that table is used; D and trimming come from the DNA. Of 250,000 to 300,000 clones listed, roughly 85% are singletons. Sequenced: peripheral blood. The clonotype originates from a man aged 45-60 years with active or convalescent COVID-19. V usage is TRBV19 and J usage is TRBJ2-3; 14 nucleotides align to TRBD2. CDR3 in amino acids: CASRPWTSGRTDTQYF. The CDR3 nucleotides are TGTGCCAGTAGACCATGGACTAGCGGGAGGACAGATACGCAGTATTTT.